This T cell receptor (beta chain) was recorded in a study of cytomegalovirus exposure and HLA in healthy donors. Findings and limits, study-wide: Available immune exposure information was restricted to CMV serostatus only.

Samples came from healthy bone marrow donors. Researchers ran the PCR with 60 Vbeta and 13 Jbeta primers. This table comes from immunoSEQ multiplex PCR, and its TCRdb copy is limited to in-frame clones, with some not included. There are some 99,000 clones in the sample; 76% occur only once, and roughly 2% lies in the top ten. In this sample, this clone turned up once. As yet, its antigen is unknown. The TCR sequence derives from a man aged 35 to 55 in good health and CMV-seronegative. The specimen was PBMCs.

The DNA of the CDR3 is TGTGCCACCAGCATCGGACAGATCAATCAGCCCCAGCATTTT. Its protein is CATSIGQINQPQHF. The V gene is TRBV15, the J gene TRBJ1-5; D possibly corresponds to TRBD1 (6 bases). The CDR3 totals 14 residues. Germline V CDR1 and CDR2: LNHNV, YYDKDF (reference sequence). Trimming left V 4 bases short and J 3 bases short, with 10 bases between.